Listed below are T cell receptor beta chains from one sample, sequenced in a study of shared clonotypes between healthy human individuals. Produced via immunoSEQ multiplex PCR; TCRdb's table is partial and in-frame only. The top ten hold about 0.22% of the sample, which has 760,000 or so clones, approximately 96% seen once. The specimen was naive CD8+ T cells sorted from blood. These receptors were collected from a man aged 30-40 years in good health. The CDR3 runs from the conserved cysteine through the conserved F or W. The D gene is left open where the match is weak. Not every row has a clone size; where given, it reads once, few, many or a size class.

V gene: TRBV28; J gene: TRBJ2-3; clone size: NA; D gene: TRBD2; CDR3 protein: CASSLPLADTDTQYF; CDR3 DNA: TGTGCCAGCAGCTTACCCCTAGCGGACACAGATACGCAGTATTTT
V gene: TRBV7-9; J gene: TRBJ1-1; clone size: NA; D gene: NA; CDR3 protein: CASSLSQGMDTEAFF; CDR3 DNA: TGTGCCAGCAGCTTGTCACAGGGTATGGACACTGAAGCTTTCTTT
V gene: TRBV27; J gene: TRBJ2-7; clone size: NA; D gene: TRBD1; CDR3 protein: CASSPAGGHSYEQYF; CDR3 DNA: TGTGCCAGCAGTCCTGCAGGGGGACACTCCTACGAGCAGTACTTC
V gene: TRBV7-9; J gene: TRBJ2-3; clone size: NA; D gene: NA; CDR3 protein: CASSFPWAISTDTQYF; CDR3 DNA: TGTGCCAGCAGCTTCCCGTGGGCTATTAGCACAGATACGCAGTATTTT
V gene: TRBV9; J gene: TRBJ2-2; clone size: NA; D gene: NA; CDR3 protein: CASSVDEGVRADGELFF; CDR3 DNA: TGTGCCAGCAGCGTAGACGAGGGAGTACGGGCGGACGGGGAGCTGTTTTTT
V gene: TRBV27; J gene: TRBJ1-5; clone size: NA; D gene: NA; CDR3 protein: CASSFWGQPQHF; CDR3 DNA: TGTGCCAGCAGTTTTTGGGGCCAGCCCCAGCATTTT
V gene: TRBV6-6; J gene: TRBJ2-7; clone size: NA; D gene: NA; CDR3 protein: CASSPDGLSSYEQYF; CDR3 DNA: TGTGCCAGCAGCCCGGACGGACTTAGCTCCTACGAGCAGTACTTC
V gene: TRBV7-9; J gene: TRBJ1-1; clone size: NA; D gene: NA; CDR3 protein: CASSPWLGSEAFF; CDR3 DNA: TGTGCCAGCAGCCCCTGGTTGGGCAGCGAAGCTTTCTTT
V gene: TRBV7-8; J gene: TRBJ2-1; clone size: NA; D gene: NA; CDR3 protein: CASSQGNEQFF; CDR3 DNA: TGTGCCAGCAGCCAGGGCAATGAGCAGTTCTTC
V gene: TRBV4-2; J gene: TRBJ1-2; clone size: once; D gene: NA; CDR3 protein: CASSQEKSARNIYGYTF; CDR3 DNA: TGTGCCAGCAGCCAAGAAAAATCGGCTAGGAACATCTATGGCTACACCTTC
V gene: TRBV13; J gene: TRBJ2-3; clone size: NA; D gene: TRBD2; CDR3 protein: CASSQLAGGRESTDTQYF; CDR3 DNA: TGTGCCAGCAGCCAACTAGCGGGAGGGCGGGAGAGCACAGATACGCAGTATTTT
V gene: TRBV15; J gene: TRBJ1-3; clone size: NA; D gene: TRBD1; CDR3 protein: CATSQDRGLGNTIYF; CDR3 DNA: TGTGCCACCAGCCAGGACAGGGGGCTTGGAAACACCATATATTTT
V gene: TRBV10-3; J gene: TRBJ1-2; clone size: NA; D gene: NA; CDR3 protein: CAISESADNYGYTF; CDR3 DNA: TGTGCCATCAGTGAGTCGGCAGATAACTATGGCTACACCTTC
V gene: TRBV28; J gene: TRBJ1-1; clone size: NA; D gene: NA; CDR3 protein: CASTGTGSNTEAFF; CDR3 DNA: TGTGCCAGCACCGGAACAGGGTCGAACACTGAAGCTTTCTTT
V gene: TRBV7-8; J gene: TRBJ2-1; clone size: NA; D gene: TRBD2; CDR3 protein: CASSVDAGGLSEQFF; CDR3 DNA: TGTGCCAGCAGCGTAGATGCGGGAGGACTTAGTGAGCAGTTCTTC
V gene: TRBV29-1; J gene: TRBJ2-2; clone size: NA; D gene: TRBD2; CDR3 protein: CSARRAGGTNTGELFF; CDR3 DNA: TGCAGCGCCCGTCGGGCGGGAGGAACCAACACCGGGGAGCTGTTTTTT
V gene: TRBV6-5; J gene: TRBJ2-5; clone size: NA; D gene: TRBD2; CDR3 protein: CASSYEAGGEETQYF; CDR3 DNA: TGTGCCAGCAGTTACGAGGCGGGGGGAGAAGAGACCCAGTACTTC
V gene: TRBV11-3; J gene: TRBJ2-1; clone size: NA; D gene: TRBD1; CDR3 protein: CASSSRTGVGEQFF; CDR3 DNA: TGTGCCAGCAGCTCTAGGACAGGGGTGGGTGAGCAGTTCTTC
V gene: TRBV28; J gene: TRBJ2-1; clone size: NA; D gene: NA; CDR3 protein: CASSFKAGPWAEQFF; CDR3 DNA: TGTGCCAGCAGTTTCAAGGCGGGACCTTGGGCTGAGCAGTTCTTC
V gene: TRBV27; J gene: TRBJ2-1; clone size: once; D gene: TRBD2; CDR3 protein: CASSARPPSSGAPYNEQFF; CDR3 DNA: TGTGCCAGCAGTGCCAGACCACCCTCTAGCGGGGCTCCCTACAATGAGCAGTTCTTC
V gene: TRBV10-3; J gene: TRBJ2-1; clone size: NA; D gene: TRBD1; CDR3 protein: CAIGPGQGFNEQFF; CDR3 DNA: TGTGCCATCGGCCCGGGACAGGGGTTCAATGAGCAGTTCTTC
V gene: TRBV9; J gene: TRBJ1-4; clone size: NA; D gene: NA; CDR3 protein: CASSVEGANEKLFF; CDR3 DNA: TGTGCCAGCAGCGTAGAAGGTGCTAATGAAAAACTGTTTTTT
V gene: TRBV9; J gene: TRBJ2-1; clone size: NA; D gene: TRBD2; CDR3 protein: CASSVGILAGDEQFF; CDR3 DNA: TGTGCCAGCAGCGTAGGGATACTAGCGGGAGATGAGCAGTTCTTC
V gene: TRBV29-1; J gene: TRBJ1-1; clone size: NA; D gene: TRBD1; CDR3 protein: CSVEDWDRVGGIGEAFF; CDR3 DNA: TGCAGCGTTGAAGACTGGGACAGGGTTGGGGGTATCGGTGAAGCTTTCTTT
V gene: TRBV2; J gene: TRBJ2-5; clone size: NA; D gene: TRBD1; CDR3 protein: CASRDLWTGGRETQYF; CDR3 DNA: TGTGCCAGCAGAGACCTTTGGACAGGGGGCCGGGAGACCCAGTACTTC
V gene: TRBV29-1; J gene: TRBJ2-7; clone size: once; D gene: TRBD1; CDR3 protein: CSAGQVSYEQYF; CDR3 DNA: TGCAGCGCGGGACAGGTCTCCTACGAGCAGTACTTC
V gene: TRBV27; J gene: TRBJ2-1; clone size: NA; D gene: NA; CDR3 protein: CASSLWDSRSSYNEQFF; CDR3 DNA: TGTGCCAGCAGTTTGTGGGACTCGAGGAGCTCCTACAATGAGCAGTTCTTC
V gene: TRBV7-9; J gene: TRBJ1-5; clone size: NA; D gene: NA; CDR3 protein: CASSKDIQPQHF; CDR3 DNA: TGTGCCAGCAGCAAAGACATTCAGCCCCAGCATTTT
V gene: TRBV27; J gene: TRBJ2-1; clone size: NA; D gene: NA; CDR3 protein: CASSLDEFGSYNEQFF; CDR3 DNA: TGTGCCAGCAGTTTAGACGAGTTTGGGTCCTACAATGAGCAGTTCTTC
V gene: TRBV6-6; J gene: TRBJ2-2; clone size: NA; D gene: TRBD2; CDR3 protein: CASQGLASTGELFF; CDR3 DNA: TGTGCCAGCCAGGGACTAGCGTCCACCGGGGAGCTGTTTTTT
V gene: TRBV7-9; J gene: TRBJ2-5; clone size: NA; D gene: NA; CDR3 protein: CASSPAGKDGETQYF; CDR3 DNA: TGTGCCAGCAGCCCCGCCGGGAAGGACGGGGAGACCCAGTACTTC
V gene: TRBV5-5; J gene: TRBJ1-1; clone size: NA; D gene: NA; CDR3 protein: CASSFGHMNTEAFF; CDR3 DNA: TGTGCCAGCAGCTTTGGGCACATGAACACTGAAGCTTTCTTT
V gene: TRBV13; J gene: TRBJ2-1; clone size: NA; D gene: NA; CDR3 protein: CASSETGGNYNEQFF; CDR3 DNA: TGTGCCAGCAGCGAGACTGGCGGGAACTACAATGAGCAGTTCTTC
V gene: TRBV7-6; J gene: TRBJ2-1; clone size: NA; D gene: TRBD2; CDR3 protein: CASSLITLAGADNEQFF; CDR3 DNA: TGTGCCAGCAGCTTAATCACGCTAGCGGGAGCCGACAATGAGCAGTTCTTC
V gene: TRBV9; J gene: TRBJ2-7; clone size: NA; D gene: NA; CDR3 protein: CASSVELLSYEQYF; CDR3 DNA: TGTGCCAGCAGCGTAGAGCTCCTCTCCTACGAGCAGTACTTC
V gene: TRBV9; J gene: TRBJ1-3; clone size: NA; D gene: TRBD1; CDR3 protein: CASSGQGALNSNTIYF; CDR3 DNA: TGTGCCAGCAGCGGACAGGGGGCTCTGAATTCTAACACCATATATTTT
V gene: TRBV5-8; J gene: TRBJ2-1; clone size: NA; D gene: NA; CDR3 protein: CASSYQQDEQFF; CDR3 DNA: TGTGCCAGCAGCTATCAGCAGGATGAGCAGTTCTTC
V gene: TRBV2; J gene: TRBJ2-1; clone size: NA; D gene: TRBD2; CDR3 protein: CASSVTSGGSYNEQFF; CDR3 DNA: TGTGCCAGCAGTGTGACTAGCGGCGGGTCCTACAATGAGCAGTTCTTC
V gene: TRBV19; J gene: TRBJ2-7; clone size: NA; D gene: TRBD1; CDR3 protein: CASSIGFGQGYEQYF; CDR3 DNA: TGTGCCAGTAGTATCGGTTTTGGACAGGGCTACGAGCAGTACTTC
V gene: TRBV6-4; J gene: TRBJ1-4; clone size: NA; D gene: NA; CDR3 protein: CASSDSRGAATNEKLFF; CDR3 DNA: TGTGCCAGCAGTGACTCACGGGGGGCGGCAACTAATGAAAAACTGTTTTTT
V gene: TRBV11-2; J gene: TRBJ2-7; clone size: NA; D gene: TRBD1; CDR3 protein: CASSIGTGNYEQYF; CDR3 DNA: TGTGCCAGCAGCATCGGGACAGGGAACTACGAGCAGTACTTC
V gene: TRBV5-8; J gene: TRBJ1-5; clone size: NA; D gene: NA; CDR3 protein: CASSTLGQGVWQPQHF; CDR3 DNA: TGTGCCAGCAGCACCTTAGGGCAGGGAGTGTGGCAGCCCCAGCATTTT
V gene: TRBV7-9; J gene: TRBJ1-5; clone size: NA; D gene: NA; CDR3 protein: CASSPTGALNQPQHF; CDR3 DNA: TGTGCCAGCAGCCCAACCGGGGCCCTCAATCAGCCCCAGCATTTT